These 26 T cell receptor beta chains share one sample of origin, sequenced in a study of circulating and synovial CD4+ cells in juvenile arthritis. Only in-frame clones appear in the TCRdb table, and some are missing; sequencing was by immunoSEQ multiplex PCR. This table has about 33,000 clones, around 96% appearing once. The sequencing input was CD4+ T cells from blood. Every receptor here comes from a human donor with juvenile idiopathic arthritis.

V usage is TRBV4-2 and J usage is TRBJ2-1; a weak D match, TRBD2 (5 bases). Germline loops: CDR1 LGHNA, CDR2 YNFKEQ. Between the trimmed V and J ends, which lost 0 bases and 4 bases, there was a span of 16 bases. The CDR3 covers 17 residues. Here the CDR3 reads CASSQDRGSLGYNEQFF. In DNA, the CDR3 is TGTGCCAGCAGCCAAGATCGGGGTAGCTTGGGGTACAATGAGCAGTTCTTC.

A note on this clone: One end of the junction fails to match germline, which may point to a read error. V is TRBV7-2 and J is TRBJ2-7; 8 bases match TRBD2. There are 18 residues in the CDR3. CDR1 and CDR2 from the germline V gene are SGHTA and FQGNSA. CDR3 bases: TGTGCCAGCAGCCCATGGCCCCAACGGAGCGGGAGTCGTCGCGAGCAGCACTTC. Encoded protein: CASSPWPQRSGSRREQHF.

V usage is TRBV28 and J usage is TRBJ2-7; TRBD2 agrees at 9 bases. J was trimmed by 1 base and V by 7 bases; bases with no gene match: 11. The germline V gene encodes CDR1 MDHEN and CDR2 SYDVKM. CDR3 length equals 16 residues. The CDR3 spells CASTRAGGPSSYEQYF. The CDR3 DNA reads TGTGCCAGCACGAGGGCGGGAGGGCCCTCATCCTACGAGCAGTACTTC.

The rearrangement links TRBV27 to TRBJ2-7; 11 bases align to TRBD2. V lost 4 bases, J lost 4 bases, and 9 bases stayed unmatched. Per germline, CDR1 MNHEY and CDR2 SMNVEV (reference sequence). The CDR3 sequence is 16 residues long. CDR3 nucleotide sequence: TGTGCCAGCAGTTCTCCCCAGGGGACTAGCGGTTACGAGCAGTACTTC. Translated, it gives CASSSPQGTSGYEQYF.

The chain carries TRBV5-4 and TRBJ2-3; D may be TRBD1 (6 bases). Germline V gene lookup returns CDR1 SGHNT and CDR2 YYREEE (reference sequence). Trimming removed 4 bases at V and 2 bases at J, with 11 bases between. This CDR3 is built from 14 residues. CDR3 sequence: CASSPVGATDTQYF. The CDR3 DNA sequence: TGTGCCAGCAGCCCGGTGGGGGCCACAGATACGCAGTATTTT.

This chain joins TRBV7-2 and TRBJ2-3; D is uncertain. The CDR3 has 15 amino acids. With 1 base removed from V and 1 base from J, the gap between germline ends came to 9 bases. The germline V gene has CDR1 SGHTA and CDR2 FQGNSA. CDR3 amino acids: CASSLVQERTDTQYF. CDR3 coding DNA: TGTGCCAGCAGCTTAGTTCAGGAACGCACAGATACGCAGTATTTT.

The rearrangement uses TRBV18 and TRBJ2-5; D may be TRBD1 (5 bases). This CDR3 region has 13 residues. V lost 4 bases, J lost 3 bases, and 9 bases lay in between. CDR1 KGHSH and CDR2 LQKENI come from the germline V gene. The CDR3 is CASSRGQEETQYF. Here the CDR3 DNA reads TGTGCCAGCTCACGAGGACAAGAAGAGACCCAGTACTTC.

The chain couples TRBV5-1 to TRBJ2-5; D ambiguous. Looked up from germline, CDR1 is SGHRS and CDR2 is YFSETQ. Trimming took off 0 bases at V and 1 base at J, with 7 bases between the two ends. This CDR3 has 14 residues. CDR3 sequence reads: CASSLDSFQETQYF. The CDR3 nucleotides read TGCGCCAGCAGCTTGGACAGTTTCCAAGAGACCCAGTACTTC.

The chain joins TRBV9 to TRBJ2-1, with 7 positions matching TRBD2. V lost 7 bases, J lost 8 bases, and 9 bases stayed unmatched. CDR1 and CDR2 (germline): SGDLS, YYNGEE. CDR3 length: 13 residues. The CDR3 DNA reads TGTGCCAGCTCCCAGACGGGGGGTGATGAGCAGTTCTTC. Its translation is CASSQTGGDEQFF.

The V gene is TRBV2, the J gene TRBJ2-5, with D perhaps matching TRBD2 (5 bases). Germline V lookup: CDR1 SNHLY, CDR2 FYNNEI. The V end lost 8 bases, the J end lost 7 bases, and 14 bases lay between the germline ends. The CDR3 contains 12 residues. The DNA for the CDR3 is TGTGCCAGCTCAACGGAGGAGGCGACCCAGTACTTC. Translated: CASSTEEATQYF.

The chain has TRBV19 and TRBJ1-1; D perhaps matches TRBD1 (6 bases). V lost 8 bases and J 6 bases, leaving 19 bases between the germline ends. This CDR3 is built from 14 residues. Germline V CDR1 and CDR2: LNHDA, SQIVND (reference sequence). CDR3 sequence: CASGRQVFFPEAFF. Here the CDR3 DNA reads TGTGCCAGTGGCAGACAGGTATTTTTCCCTGAAGCTTTCTTT.

The CDR3 nucleotides read TGCGCCAGCAGCATAGGACAGGGAAGAGAAAAACTGTTTTTT. Translating gives CASSIGQGREKLFF. The chain employs TRBV5-1 and TRBJ1-4; 8 bases fit TRBD1. V shed 4 bases and J 8 bases; nucleotides not matched to a gene: 7. CDR1 and CDR2 from the germline V gene are SGHRS and YFSETQ. This CDR3 region has 14 residues.

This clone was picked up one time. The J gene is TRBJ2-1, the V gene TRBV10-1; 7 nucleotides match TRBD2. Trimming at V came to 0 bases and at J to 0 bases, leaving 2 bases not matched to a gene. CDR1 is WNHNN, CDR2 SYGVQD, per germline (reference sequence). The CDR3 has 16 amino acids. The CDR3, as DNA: TGCGCCAGCAGTGAGTCGGCTAGCGGCTCCTACAATGAGCAGTTCTTC. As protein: CASSESASGSYNEQFF.

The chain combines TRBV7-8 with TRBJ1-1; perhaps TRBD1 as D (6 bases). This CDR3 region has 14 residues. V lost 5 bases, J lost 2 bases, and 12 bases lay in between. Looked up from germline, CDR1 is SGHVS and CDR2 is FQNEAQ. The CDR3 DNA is TGTGCCAGCAGCCCTAACAGGGTTAACACTGAAGCTTTCTTT. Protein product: CASSPNRVNTEAFF.

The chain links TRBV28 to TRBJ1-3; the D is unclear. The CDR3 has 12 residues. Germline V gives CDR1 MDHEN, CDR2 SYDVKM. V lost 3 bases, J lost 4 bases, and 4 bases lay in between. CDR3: CASSFMGNTIYF. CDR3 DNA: TGTGCCAGCAGTTTTATGGGAAACACCATATATTTT.

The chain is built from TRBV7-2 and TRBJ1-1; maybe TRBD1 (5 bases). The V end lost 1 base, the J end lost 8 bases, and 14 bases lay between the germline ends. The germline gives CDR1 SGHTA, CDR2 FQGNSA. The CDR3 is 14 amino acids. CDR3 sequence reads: CASSLGVGGTEAFF. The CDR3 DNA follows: TGTGCCAGCAGCTTAGGCGTGGGAGGGACCGAAGCTTTCTTT.

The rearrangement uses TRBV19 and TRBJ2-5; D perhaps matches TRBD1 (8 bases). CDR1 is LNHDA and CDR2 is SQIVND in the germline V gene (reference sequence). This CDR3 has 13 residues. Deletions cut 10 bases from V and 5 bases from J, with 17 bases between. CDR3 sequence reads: CATSGQGGETQYF. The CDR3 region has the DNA TGTGCCACCTCCGGACAGGGAGGGGAGACCCAGTACTTC. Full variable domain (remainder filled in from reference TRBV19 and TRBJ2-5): DGGITQSPKYLFRKEGQNVTLSCEQNLNHDAMYWYRQDPGQGLRLIYYSQIVNDFQKGDIAEGYSVSREKKESFPLTVTSAQKNPTAFYLCATSGQGGETQYFGPGTRLLVL.

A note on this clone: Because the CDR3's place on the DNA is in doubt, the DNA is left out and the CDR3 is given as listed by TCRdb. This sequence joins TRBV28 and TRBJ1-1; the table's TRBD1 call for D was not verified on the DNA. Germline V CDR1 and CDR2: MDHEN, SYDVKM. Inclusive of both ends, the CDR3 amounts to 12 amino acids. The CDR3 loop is CASSFGQGAPFF.

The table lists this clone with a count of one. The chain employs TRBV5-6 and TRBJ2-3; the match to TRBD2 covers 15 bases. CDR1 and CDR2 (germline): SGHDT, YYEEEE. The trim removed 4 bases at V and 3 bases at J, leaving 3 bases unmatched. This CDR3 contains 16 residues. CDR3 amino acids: CASSPGLAGGTDTQYF. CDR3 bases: TGTGCCAGCAGCCCGGGACTAGCGGGAGGTACAGATACGCAGTATTTT.

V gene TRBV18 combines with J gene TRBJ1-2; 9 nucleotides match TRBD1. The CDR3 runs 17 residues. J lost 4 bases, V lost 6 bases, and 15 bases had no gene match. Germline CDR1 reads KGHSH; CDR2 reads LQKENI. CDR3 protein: CASSPTLGQGNLYGYTF. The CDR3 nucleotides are TGTGCCAGCTCCCCGACCCTCGGACAGGGGAACCTCTATGGCTACACCTTC.

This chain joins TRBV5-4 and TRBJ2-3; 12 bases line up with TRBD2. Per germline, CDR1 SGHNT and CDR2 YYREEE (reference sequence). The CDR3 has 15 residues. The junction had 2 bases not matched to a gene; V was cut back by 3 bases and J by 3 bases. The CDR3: CASSSSGGATDTQYF. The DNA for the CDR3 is TGTGCCAGCAGCTCTAGCGGGGGGGCAACAGATACGCAGTATTTT.

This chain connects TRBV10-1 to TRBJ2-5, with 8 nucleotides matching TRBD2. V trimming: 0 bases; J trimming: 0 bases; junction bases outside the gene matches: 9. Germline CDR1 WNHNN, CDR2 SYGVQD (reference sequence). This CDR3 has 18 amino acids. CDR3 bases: TGCGCCAGCAGTGAGTCGTTGGGGGTAGCGGGGAACCAAGAGACCCAGTACTTC. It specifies CASSESLGVAGNQETQYF.

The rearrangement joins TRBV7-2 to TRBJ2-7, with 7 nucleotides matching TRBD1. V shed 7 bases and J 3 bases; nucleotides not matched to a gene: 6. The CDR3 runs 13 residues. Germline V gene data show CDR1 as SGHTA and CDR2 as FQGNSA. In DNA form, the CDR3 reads TGTGCCAGCACCCTCAGACAGGGCTACGAGCAGTACTTC. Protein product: CASTLRQGYEQYF.

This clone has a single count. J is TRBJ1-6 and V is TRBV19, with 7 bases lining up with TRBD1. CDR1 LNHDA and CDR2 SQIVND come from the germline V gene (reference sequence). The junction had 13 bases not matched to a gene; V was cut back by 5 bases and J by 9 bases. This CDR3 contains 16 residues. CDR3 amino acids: CASSPQDRTWSSPLHF. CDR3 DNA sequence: TGTGCCAGTAGTCCCCAGGACAGGACATGGAGTTCACCCCTCCACTTT.

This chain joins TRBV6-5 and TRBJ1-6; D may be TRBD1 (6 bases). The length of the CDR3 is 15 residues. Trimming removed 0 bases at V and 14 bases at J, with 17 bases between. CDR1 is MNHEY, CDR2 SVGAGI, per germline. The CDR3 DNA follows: TGTGCCAGCAGTTACTCGCAGGGGACCGGGGGGGCCCTCCACTTT. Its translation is CASSYSQGTGGALHF.

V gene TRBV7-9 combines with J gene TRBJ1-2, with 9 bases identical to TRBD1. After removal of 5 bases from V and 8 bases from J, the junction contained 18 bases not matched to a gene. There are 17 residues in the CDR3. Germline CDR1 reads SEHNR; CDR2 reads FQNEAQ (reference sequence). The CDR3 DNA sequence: TGTGCCAGCAGCCCAATGTGGGTCCTACAGGGGGCACTAGGCTACACCTTC. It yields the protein CASSPMWVLQGALGYTF.